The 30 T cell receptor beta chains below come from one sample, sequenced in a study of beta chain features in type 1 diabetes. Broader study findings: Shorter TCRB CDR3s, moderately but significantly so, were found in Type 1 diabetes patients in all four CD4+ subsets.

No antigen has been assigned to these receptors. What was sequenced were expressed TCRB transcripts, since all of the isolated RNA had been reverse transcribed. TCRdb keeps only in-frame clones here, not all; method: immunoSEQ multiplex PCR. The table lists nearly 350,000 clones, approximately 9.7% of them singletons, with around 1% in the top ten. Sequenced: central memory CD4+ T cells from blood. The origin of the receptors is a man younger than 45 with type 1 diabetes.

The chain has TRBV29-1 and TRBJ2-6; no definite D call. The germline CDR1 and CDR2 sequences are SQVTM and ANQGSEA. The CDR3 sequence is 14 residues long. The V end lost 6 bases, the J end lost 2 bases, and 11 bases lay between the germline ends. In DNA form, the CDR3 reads TGCAGCGTCCGGTCGACCACTGGGGCCAACGTCCTGACTTTC. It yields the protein CSVRSTTGANVLTF. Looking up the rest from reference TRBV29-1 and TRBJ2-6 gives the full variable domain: SAVISQKPSRDICQRGTSLTIQCQVDSQVTMMFWYRQQPGQSLTLIATANQGSEATYESGFVIDKFPISRPNLTFSTLTVSNMSPEDSSIYLCSVRSTTGANVLTFGAGSRLTVL.

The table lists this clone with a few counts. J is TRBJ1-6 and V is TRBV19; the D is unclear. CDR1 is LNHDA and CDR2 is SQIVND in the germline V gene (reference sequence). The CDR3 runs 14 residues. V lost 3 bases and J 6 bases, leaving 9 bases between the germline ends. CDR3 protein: CASSMAATNSPLHF. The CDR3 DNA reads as TGTGCCAGTAGTATGGCAGCAACTAATTCACCCCTCCACTTT.

The CDR3, as DNA: TGCGCCAGCAGCCTTGTTTTAGGACCCCGGGGGCACATTCAGTACTTC. This codes for CASSLVLGPRGHIQYF. The chain combines TRBV4-3 with TRBJ2-4; D is perhaps TRBD1 or TRBD2 (6 bases each). Trimming shortened V by 4 bases and J by 8 bases, and 21 bases separated the two germline ends. This CDR3 is 16 amino acids long. In germline, CDR1 is LGHNA, CDR2 YSLEER.

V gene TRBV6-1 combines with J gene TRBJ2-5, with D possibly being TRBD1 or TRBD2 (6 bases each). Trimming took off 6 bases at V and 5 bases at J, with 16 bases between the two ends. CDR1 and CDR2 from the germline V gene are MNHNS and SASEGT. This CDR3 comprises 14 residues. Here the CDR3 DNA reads TGTGCCAGCAGACCCCGGGGGCACGGGGAGACCCAGTACTTC. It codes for CASRPRGHGETQYF.

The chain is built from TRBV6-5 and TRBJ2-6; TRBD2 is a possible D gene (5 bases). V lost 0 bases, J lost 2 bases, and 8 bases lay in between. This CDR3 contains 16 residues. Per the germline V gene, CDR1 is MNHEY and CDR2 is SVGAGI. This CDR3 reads CASSYSGATGANVLTF. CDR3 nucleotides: TGTGCCAGCAGTTACTCGGGAGCGACTGGGGCCAACGTCCTGACTTTC.

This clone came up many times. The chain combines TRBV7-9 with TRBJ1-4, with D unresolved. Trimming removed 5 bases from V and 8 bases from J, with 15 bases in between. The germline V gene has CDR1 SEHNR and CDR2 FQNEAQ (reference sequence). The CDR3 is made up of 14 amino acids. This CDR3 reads CASSRDALGEKLFF. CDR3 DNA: TGTGCCAGCAGCCGCGATGCCTTGGGGGAAAAACTGTTTTTT.

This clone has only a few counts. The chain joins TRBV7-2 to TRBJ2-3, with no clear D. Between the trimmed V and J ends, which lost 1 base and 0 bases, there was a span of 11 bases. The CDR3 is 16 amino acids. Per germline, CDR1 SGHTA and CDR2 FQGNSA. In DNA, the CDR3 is TGTGCCAGCAGCTTAGTGAGAACAGCTAGCACAGATACGCAGTATTTT. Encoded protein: CASSLVRTASTDTQYF.

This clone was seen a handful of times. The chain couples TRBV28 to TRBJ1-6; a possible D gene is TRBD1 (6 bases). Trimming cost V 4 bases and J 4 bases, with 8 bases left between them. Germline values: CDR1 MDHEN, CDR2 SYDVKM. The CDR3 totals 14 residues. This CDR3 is CASSYTGYNSPLHF. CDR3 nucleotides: TGTGCCAGCAGTTACACAGGGTATAATTCACCCCTCCACTTT.

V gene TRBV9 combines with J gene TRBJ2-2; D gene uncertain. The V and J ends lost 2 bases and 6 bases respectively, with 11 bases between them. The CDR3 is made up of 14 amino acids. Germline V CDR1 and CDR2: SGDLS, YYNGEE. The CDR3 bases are TGTGCCAGCAGCGTGGGATTTAGTGCCGGGGAGCTGTTTTTT. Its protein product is CASSVGFSAGELFF.

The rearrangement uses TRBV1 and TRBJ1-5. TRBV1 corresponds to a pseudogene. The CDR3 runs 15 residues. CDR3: CTSSQVRNSNQPQHF. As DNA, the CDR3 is TGCACCAGCAGCCAAGTGAGAAATAGCAATCAGCCCCAGCATTTT.

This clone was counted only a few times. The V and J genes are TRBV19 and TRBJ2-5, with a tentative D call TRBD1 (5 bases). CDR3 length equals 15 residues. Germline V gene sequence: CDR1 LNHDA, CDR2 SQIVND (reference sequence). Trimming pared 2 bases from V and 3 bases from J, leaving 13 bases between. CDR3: CASSISRLREETQYF. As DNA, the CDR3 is TGTGCCAGTAGTATATCTCGTCTCAGGGAAGAGACCCAGTACTTC.

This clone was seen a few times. The CDR3 sequence: CASSGMEEKLFF. The CDR3 DNA follows: TGTGCCAGCAGCGGGATGGAAGAAAAACTGTTTTTT. The V gene is TRBV7-9, the J gene TRBJ1-4; no definite D call. The CDR3 length is 12 residues. CDR1 SEHNR and CDR2 FQNEAQ come from the germline V gene (reference sequence). V was cut by 5 bases and J by 8 bases, with 9 bases left in between.

This CDR3 is CASIRGGASTEAFF. DNA for the CDR3: TGTGCCAGCATCCGAGGGGGCGCAAGCACTGAAGCTTTCTTT. V is TRBV6-6 and J is TRBJ1-1; 7 nucleotides agree with TRBD1. The V gene's germline CDR1 is MNHNY and CDR2 SVGAGI (reference sequence). This CDR3 is 14 amino acids long. Trimming cost V 7 bases and J 4 bases; bases outside gene matches: 9.

The CDR3 here is CASRRAGNSGETQYF. The CDR3, as DNA: TGTGCCAGCAGAAGAGCGGGTAACTCTGGGGAGACCCAGTACTTC. The chain is built from TRBV6-5 and TRBJ2-5, with a possible D match to TRBD2 (6 bases). Germline loops: CDR1 MNHEY, CDR2 SVGAGI. The CDR3 is 15 residues long. Trimming took 6 bases from V and 5 from J, leaving 19 bases between them.

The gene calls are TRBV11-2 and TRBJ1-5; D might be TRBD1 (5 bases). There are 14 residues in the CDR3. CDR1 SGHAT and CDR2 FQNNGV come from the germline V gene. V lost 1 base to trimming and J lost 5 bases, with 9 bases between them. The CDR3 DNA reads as TGTGCCAGCAGCTTAGCCAGGGACGATCAGCCCCAGCATTTT. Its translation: CASSLARDDQPQHF.

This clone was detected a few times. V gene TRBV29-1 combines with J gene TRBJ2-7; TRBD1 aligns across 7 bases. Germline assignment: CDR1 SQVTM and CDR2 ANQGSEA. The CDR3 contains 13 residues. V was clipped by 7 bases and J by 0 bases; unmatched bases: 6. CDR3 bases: TGCAGCGCTAGACAGGGCCACTCCTACGAGCAGTACTTC. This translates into CSARQGHSYEQYF.

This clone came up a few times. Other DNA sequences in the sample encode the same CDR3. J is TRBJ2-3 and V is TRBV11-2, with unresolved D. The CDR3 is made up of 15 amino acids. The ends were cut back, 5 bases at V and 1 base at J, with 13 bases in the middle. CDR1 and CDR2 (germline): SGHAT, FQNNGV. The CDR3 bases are TGTGCCAGCAGCGGAACGTCCGTCGGCACAGATACGCAGTATTTT. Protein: CASSGTSVGTDTQYF. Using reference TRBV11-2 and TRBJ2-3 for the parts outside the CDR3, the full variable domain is EAGVAQSPRYKIIEKRQSVAFWCNPISGHATLYWYQQILGQGPKLLIQFQNNGVVDDSQLPKDRFSAERLKGVDSTLKIQPAKLEDSAVYLCASSGTSVGTDTQYFGPGTRLTVL.

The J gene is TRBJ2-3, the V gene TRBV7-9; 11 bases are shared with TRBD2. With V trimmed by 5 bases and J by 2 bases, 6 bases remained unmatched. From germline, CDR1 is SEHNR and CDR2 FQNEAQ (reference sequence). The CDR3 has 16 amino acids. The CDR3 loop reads CASSDLAGGHTDTQYF. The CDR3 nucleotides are TGTGCCAGCAGCGATCTAGCGGGGGGACACACAGATACGCAGTATTTT. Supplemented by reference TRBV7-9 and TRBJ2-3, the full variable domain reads DTGVSQNPRHKITKRGQNVTFRCDPISEHNRLYWYRQTLGQGPEFLTYFQNEAQLEKSRLLSDRFSAERPKGSFSTLEIQRTEQGDSAMYLCASSDLAGGHTDTQYFGPGTRLTVL.

CDR3 bases: TGTGCCAGCAGGCGGACAGTAAATGAAAAACTGTTTTTT. It specifies CASRRTVNEKLFF. The V call is TRBV2, the J call TRBJ1-4; a weak D match, TRBD1 (6 bases). Trimming shortened V by 6 bases and J by 5 bases, and 10 bases separated the two germline ends. This CDR3 is built from 13 residues. From germline, CDR1 is SNHLY and CDR2 FYNNEI.

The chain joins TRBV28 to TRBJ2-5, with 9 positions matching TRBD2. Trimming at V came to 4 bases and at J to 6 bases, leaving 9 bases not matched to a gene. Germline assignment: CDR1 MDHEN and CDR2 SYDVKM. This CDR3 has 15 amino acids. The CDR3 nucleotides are TGTGCCAGCAGTTCCCCTGGCGGGGGGGAACAGACCCAGTACTTC. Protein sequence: CASSSPGGGEQTQYF.

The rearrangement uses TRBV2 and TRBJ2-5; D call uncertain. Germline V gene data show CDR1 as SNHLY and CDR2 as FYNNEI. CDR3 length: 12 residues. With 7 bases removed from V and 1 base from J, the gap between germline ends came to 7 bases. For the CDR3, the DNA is TGTGCCAGCACGTGGGGCCAAGAGACCCAGTACTTC. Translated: CASTWGQETQYF.

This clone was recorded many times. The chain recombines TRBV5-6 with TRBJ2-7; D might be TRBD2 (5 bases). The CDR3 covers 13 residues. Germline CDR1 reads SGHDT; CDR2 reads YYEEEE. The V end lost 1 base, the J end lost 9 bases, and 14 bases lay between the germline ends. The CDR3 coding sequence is TGTGCCAGCAGCTTGATGCAGGCCGGAGGGCAGTACTTC. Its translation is CASSLMQAGGQYF.

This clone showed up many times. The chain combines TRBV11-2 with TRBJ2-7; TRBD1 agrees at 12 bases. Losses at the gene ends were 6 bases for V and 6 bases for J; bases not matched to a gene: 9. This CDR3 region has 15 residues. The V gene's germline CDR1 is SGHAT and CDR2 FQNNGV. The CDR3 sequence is CASRAPGQGAREQYF. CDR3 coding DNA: TGTGCCAGCAGGGCTCCGGGACAGGGGGCGCGCGAGCAGTACTTC. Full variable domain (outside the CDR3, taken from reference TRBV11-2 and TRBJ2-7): EAGVAQSPRYKIIEKRQSVAFWCNPISGHATLYWYQQILGQGPKLLIQFQNNGVVDDSQLPKDRFSAERLKGVDSTLKIQPAKLEDSAVYLCASRAPGQGAREQYFGPGTRLTVT.

CDR3 bases: TGTGCCAGCAGTTTCGAGGGTAATGGCTACACCTTC. Translation gives CASSFEGNGYTF. The J gene is TRBJ1-2, the V gene TRBV28, with D uncertain. The CDR3 runs 12 residues. Looked up from germline, CDR1 is MDHEN and CDR2 is SYDVKM. V was shortened by 3 bases and J by 6 bases, with 8 bases between the two germline ends.

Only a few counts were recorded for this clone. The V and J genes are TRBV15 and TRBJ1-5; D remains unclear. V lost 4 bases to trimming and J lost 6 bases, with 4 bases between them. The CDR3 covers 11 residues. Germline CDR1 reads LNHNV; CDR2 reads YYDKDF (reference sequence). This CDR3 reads CATSIAQPQHF. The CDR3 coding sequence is TGTGCCACCAGCATAGCTCAGCCCCAGCATTTT.

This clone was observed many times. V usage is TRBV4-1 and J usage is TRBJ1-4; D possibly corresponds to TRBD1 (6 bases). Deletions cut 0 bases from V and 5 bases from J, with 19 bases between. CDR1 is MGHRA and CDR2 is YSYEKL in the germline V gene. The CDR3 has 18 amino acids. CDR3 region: CASSQDRGRGTVNEKLFF. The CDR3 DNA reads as TGCGCCAGCAGCCAAGATAGGGGCAGGGGAACTGTAAATGAAAAACTGTTTTTT.

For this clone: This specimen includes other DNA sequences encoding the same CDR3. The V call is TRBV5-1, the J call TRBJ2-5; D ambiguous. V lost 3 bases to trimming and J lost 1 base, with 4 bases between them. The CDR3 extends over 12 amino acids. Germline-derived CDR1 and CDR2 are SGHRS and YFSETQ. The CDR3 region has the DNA TGCGCCAGCAGCTCCACCCAAGAGACCCAGTACTTC. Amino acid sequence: CASSSTQETQYF.

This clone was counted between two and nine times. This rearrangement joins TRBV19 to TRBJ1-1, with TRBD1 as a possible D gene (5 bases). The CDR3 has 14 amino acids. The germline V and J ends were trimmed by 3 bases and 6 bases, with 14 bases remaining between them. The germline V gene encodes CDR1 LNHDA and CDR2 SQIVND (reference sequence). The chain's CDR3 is CASSMGVGGAEAFF. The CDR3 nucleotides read TGTGCCAGTAGTATGGGGGTAGGCGGGGCTGAAGCTTTCTTT.

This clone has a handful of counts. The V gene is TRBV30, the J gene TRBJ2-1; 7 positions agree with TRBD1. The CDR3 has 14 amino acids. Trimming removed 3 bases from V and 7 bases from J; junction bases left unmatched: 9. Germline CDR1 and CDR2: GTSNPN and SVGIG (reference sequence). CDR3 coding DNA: TGTGCCTGGAGCGACCCTGGCAGGGGGAATGAGCAGTTCTTC. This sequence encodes CAWSDPGRGNEQFF.

The CDR3 here is CSVDSGSDTQYF. The CDR3 DNA reads as TGCAGCGTTGACTCAGGGTCCGATACGCAGTATTTT. This chain connects TRBV29-1 to TRBJ2-3; a possible D gene is TRBD1 (5 bases). In germline, CDR1 is SQVTM, CDR2 ANQGSEA. The V end was cut by 3 bases, the J end by 6 bases, with 10 bases between. The CDR3 sequence is 12 residues long.